These T cell receptor beta chains were read from a single sample in a study of cytomegalovirus exposure and HLA in healthy donors. Using immunoSEQ multiplex PCR, the repertoire was profiled, and TCRdb retains in-frame clones only, with some absent. This sample has over 150,000 clones, with 70% to 85% found just once. The sample comprised PBMCs. The receptors come from a girl aged 2 to 9 in good health and CMV-seropositive. Each CDR3 is given with its conserved first and last residue.

cdr3_length: 15
v_call: TRBV6-5
cdr3_aa: CASSQAGGAHQPQHF

cdr3_length: 15
v_call: TRBV5-6
cdr3_aa: CASRRTSGRAYEQFF

cdr3_length: 14
v_call: TRBV4-1
cdr3_aa: CASSQAYRDDEQYF

cdr3_length: 12
v_call: TRBV29-1
cdr3_aa: CSVVLTGAEQYF

cdr3_length: 14
v_call: TRBV5-6
cdr3_aa: CASSLQSGEETQYF

cdr3_length: 15
v_call: TRBV28
cdr3_aa: CASSLLLLNTGELFF

cdr3_length: 14
v_call: TRBV30
cdr3_aa: CAWSAPTGGYGYTF

cdr3_length: 14
v_call: TRBV2
cdr3_aa: CATSSDRRYNEQFF

cdr3_length: 14
v_call: TRBV5-1
cdr3_aa: CASSLAGSTGELFF

cdr3_length: 13
v_call: TRBV6-1
cdr3_aa: CASRQGGNQPQHF

cdr3_length: 16
v_call: TRBV7-8
cdr3_aa: CASSLGGRGTSGSQFF

cdr3_length: 13
v_call: TRBV19
cdr3_aa: CASRNRGGDTIYF

cdr3_length: 16
v_call: TRBV5-5
cdr3_aa: CASSLASGRANYGYTF

cdr3_length: 16
v_call: TRBV5-1
cdr3_aa: CASSLAPRTGDYGYTF

cdr3_length: 15
v_call: TRBV5-8
cdr3_aa: CASSLGQGMHYGYTF

cdr3_length: 18
v_call: TRBV15
cdr3_aa: CATSRDRAIAVLQETQYF

cdr3_length: 13
v_call: TRBV28
cdr3_aa: CASSLVGGYDYTF

cdr3_length: 15
v_call: TRBV28
cdr3_aa: CASSPGTGDSYGYTF

cdr3_length: 18
v_call: TRBV5-1
cdr3_aa: CASSELAGGPSGANVLTF

cdr3_length: 15
v_call: TRBV9
cdr3_aa: CASSSPSTSVDEQFF

cdr3_length: 16
v_call: TRBV11-2
cdr3_aa: CASSFRQGHSGNTIYF

cdr3_length: 19
v_call: TRBV4-1
cdr3_aa: CASSQLLPGLAGEGDTQYF

cdr3_length: 17
v_call: TRBV2
cdr3_aa: CASSERQIPPGANVLTF

cdr3_length: 14
v_call: TRBV6-5
cdr3_aa: CASSGQPANQPQHF

cdr3_length: 15
v_call: TRBV10-3
cdr3_aa: CAISILGQKNTEAFF

cdr3_length: 15
v_call: TRBV9
cdr3_aa: CASSPQGQGNSPLHF

cdr3_length: 16
v_call: TRBV19
cdr3_aa: CASSIRLRGSYNEQFF

cdr3_length: 14
v_call: TRBV6-6
cdr3_aa: CASSYDLTVNGYTF

cdr3_length: 11
v_call: TRBV7-3
cdr3_aa: CASRSTGELFF

cdr3_length: 17
v_call: TRBV28
cdr3_aa: CASSSVRVPSSYNEQFF

cdr3_length: 13
v_call: TRBV6-6
cdr3_aa: CASSPGGNYGYTF

cdr3_length: 13
v_call: TRBV19
cdr3_aa: CASSIDPNYGYTF

cdr3_length: 14
v_call: TRBV7-9
cdr3_aa: CASSSSGRTYEQYF

cdr3_length: 15
v_call: TRBV19
cdr3_aa: CASSTGQAEGYGYTF

cdr3_length: 16
v_call: TRBV19
cdr3_aa: CASSMGGQSFRYGYTF

cdr3_length: 17
v_call: TRBV27
cdr3_aa: CASSPDRRPTYNSPLHF

cdr3_length: 13
v_call: TRBV10-3
cdr3_aa: CAIREADSYGYTF

cdr3_length: 12
v_call: TRBV6-1
cdr3_aa: CASRGPNYGHTF

cdr3_length: 16
v_call: TRBV19
cdr3_aa: CASSIPTGLSNQPQHF

cdr3_length: 13
v_call: TRBV5-1
cdr3_aa: CASSQTSENEQFF

cdr3_length: 11
v_call: TRBV11-1
cdr3_aa: CASSSTGGYTF

cdr3_length: 13
v_call: TRBV10-1
cdr3_aa: CASSATGNTEAFF

cdr3_length: 16
v_call: TRBV5-1
cdr3_aa: CASSSGAGGAGTEAFF

cdr3_length: 17
v_call: TRBV5-1
cdr3_aa: CASSLSVGLAGVDTQYF

cdr3_length: 14
v_call: TRBV15
cdr3_aa: CATSTRQGLETQYF

cdr3_length: 14
v_call: TRBV6-5
cdr3_aa: CATQPGQRPGEQFF

cdr3_length: 13
v_call: TRBV5-1
cdr3_aa: CASSLGQGAEAFF

cdr3_length: 14
v_call: TRBV5-1
cdr3_aa: CASSLGNREGEQYF

cdr3_length: 13
v_call: TRBV6-6
cdr3_aa: CASNGGFQETQYF

cdr3_length: 17
v_call: TRBV4-2
cdr3_aa: CASSQALEGGSSYEQYF

cdr3_length: 15
v_call: TRBV27
cdr3_aa: CASSLVDSPYNEQFF

cdr3_length: 13
v_call: TRBV11-1
cdr3_aa: CASSRPGAYEQYF

cdr3_length: 11
v_call: TRBV6-1
cdr3_aa: CASGLAVEQFF

cdr3_length: 16
v_call: TRBV9
cdr3_aa: CASSGGGYINTGELFF

cdr3_length: 13
v_call: TRBV9
cdr3_aa: CASSEAGTGEAFF

cdr3_length: 17
v_call: TRBV6-4
cdr3_aa: CASSRQSVDTGANVLTF

cdr3_length: 15
v_call: TRBV19
cdr3_aa: CASSIARGSRGPQHF